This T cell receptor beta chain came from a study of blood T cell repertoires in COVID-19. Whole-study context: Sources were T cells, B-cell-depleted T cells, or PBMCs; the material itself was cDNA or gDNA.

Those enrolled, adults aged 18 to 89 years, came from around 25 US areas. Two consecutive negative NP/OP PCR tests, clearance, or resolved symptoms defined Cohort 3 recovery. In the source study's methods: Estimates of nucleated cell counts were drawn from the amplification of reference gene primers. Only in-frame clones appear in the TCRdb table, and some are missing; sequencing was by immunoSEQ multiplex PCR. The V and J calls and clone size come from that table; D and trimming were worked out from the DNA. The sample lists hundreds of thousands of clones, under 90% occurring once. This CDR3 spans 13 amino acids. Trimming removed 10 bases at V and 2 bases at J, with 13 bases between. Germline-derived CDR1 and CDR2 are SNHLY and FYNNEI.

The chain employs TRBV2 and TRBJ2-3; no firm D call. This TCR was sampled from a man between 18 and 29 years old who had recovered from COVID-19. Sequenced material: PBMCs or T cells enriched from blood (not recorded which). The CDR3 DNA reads TGTGCCACCACGGGTGGCCACACAGATACGCAGTATTTT. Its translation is CATTGGHTDTQYF.